The 13 T cell receptor beta chains below come from one sample, sequenced in a study of T cells expressing NK-cell markers. TCRdb derives one entry per CDR3 protein from the 5' RACE reads, leaving out DNA. Its table lists over 150,000 distinct CDR3 sequences. Sequenced material: blood T cells: a sorted CD56 or NKG2C T cell subset, CD4+ or CD8+ T cells, or bulk PBMC T cells (not recorded which). All receptors come from a man aged 18 to 69 in good health.

The chain carries TRBV20-1 and TRBJ2-7; the D call from TCRdb, TRBD2, cannot be confirmed without DNA. CDR3 length equals 15 residues. Per germline, CDR1 DFQATT and CDR2 SNEGSKA (reference sequence). The CDR3 protein is CSARSQRGLAGEQYF.

The chain joins TRBV14 to TRBJ2-7; TCRdb proposes TRBD1, but this gene call is untestable without DNA. The CDR3 has 17 residues. The germline gives CDR1 SGHDN, CDR2 FVKESK. The CDR3 spells CASSPKIPGQGVYEQYF.

The rearrangement links TRBV29-1 to TRBJ2-3; no DNA is available, so the TRBD1 call from TCRdb remains unchecked. The CDR3 is 14 residues long. Germline V gene sequence: CDR1 SQVTM, CDR2 ANQGSEA. The CDR3 protein is CSVGGQGATDTQYF.

The CDR3 loop is CASSPRSWRGGRYEQFF. V usage is TRBV6-1 and J usage is TRBJ2-1; TCRdb indicates TRBD2, and absent DNA this call remains unverified. From germline, CDR1 is MNHNS and CDR2 SASEGT. The CDR3 runs to 17 residues.

The chain couples TRBV5-1 to TRBJ2-5; as DNA is missing, the TRBD2 call by TCRdb cannot be tested. Looked up from germline, CDR1 is SGHRS and CDR2 is YFSETQ. This CDR3 comprises 16 residues. The CDR3 loop reads CASSLRAGGPQETQYF.

The chain carries TRBV15 and TRBJ2-5; no DNA is available, so the TRBD1 call from TCRdb remains unchecked. This CDR3 contains 16 residues. CDR1 is LNHNV and CDR2 is YYDKDF in the germline V gene (reference sequence). CDR3 in amino acids: CATSSPLGRMSKTQYF.

The chain carries TRBV13 and TRBJ2-3; as DNA is missing, the TRBD2 call by TCRdb cannot be tested. The CDR3 extends over 17 amino acids. Germline V CDR1 and CDR2: PRHDT, FYEKMQ (reference sequence). The CDR3 protein is CASSPPSGEGPTDTQYF.

This chain joins TRBV4-1 and TRBJ1-2; the TRBD1 assignment by TCRdb is unverifiable without DNA. Germline V gives CDR1 MGHRA, CDR2 YSYEKL. This CDR3 has 14 amino acids. CDR3 region: CASSQGTGEYGYTF.

The chain joins TRBV4-1 to TRBJ2-2. CDR3 length: 14 amino acids. The germline V gene encodes CDR1 MGHRA and CDR2 YSYEKL. CDR3 residues: CASSKDMNTGELFF.

The chain recombines TRBV19 with TRBJ2-3; checking the TCRdb D call of TRBD2 is not possible without DNA. Germline CDR1 reads LNHDA; CDR2 reads SQIVND (reference sequence). The CDR3 consists of 18 residues. The chain's CDR3 is CASSIVAGGSLSADTQYF.

The V gene is TRBV4-2, the J gene TRBJ2-2; TCRdb selects TRBD2, and the lack of DNA leaves this call unchecked. Germline V gives CDR1 LGHNA, CDR2 YNFKEQ. CDR3 length: 15 amino acids. CDR3 region: CASSPSGGALGELFF.

The chain joins TRBV13 to TRBJ2-7; TCRdb designates TRBD2, a call that cannot be tested without DNA. This CDR3 is built from 14 residues. Germline V CDR1 and CDR2: PRHDT, FYEKMQ (reference sequence). The CDR3 sequence: CATAYGVGGGEQYF.

The chain links TRBV9 to TRBJ2-7. CDR1 SGDLS and CDR2 YYNGEE come from the germline V gene. The CDR3 sequence is 15 residues long. The CDR3 sequence: CASSPSMTSSYEQYF.